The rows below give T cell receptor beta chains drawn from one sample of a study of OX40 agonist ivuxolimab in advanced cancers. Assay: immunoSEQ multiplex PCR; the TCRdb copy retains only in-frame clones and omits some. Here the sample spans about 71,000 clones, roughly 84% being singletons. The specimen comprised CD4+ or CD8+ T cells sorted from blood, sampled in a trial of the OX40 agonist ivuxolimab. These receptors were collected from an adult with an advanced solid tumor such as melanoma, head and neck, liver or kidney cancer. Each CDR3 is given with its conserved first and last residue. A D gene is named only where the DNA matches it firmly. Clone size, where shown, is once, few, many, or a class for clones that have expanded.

TGTGCCAGCAGCGTGCTAGCGGGAGAGACCCAGTACTTC CASSVLAGETQYF TRBJ2-5 TRBV9 TRBD2 few
TGTGCCAGCAGCGCAGCGGGAGGGCCGAATGAGCAGTTCTTC CASSAAGGPNEQFF TRBJ2-1 TRBV9 TRBD2 -
TGCGCCAGCAGCCCGACGGGTAAGAACACTGAAGCTTTCTTT CASSPTGKNTEAFF TRBJ1-1 TRBV5-1 - -
TGTGCCAGCAGCCAATCGGGGGGAAACACCATATATTTT CASSQSGGNTIYF TRBJ1-3 TRBV6-1 - -
TGTGCCAGCAGCTTAACAGGGGAGGGTGGCTACACCTTC CASSLTGEGGYTF TRBJ1-2 TRBV7-8 TRBD1 -
TGTGCCAGCAGCCCATGGACAGAGAACACTGAAGCTTTCTTT CASSPWTENTEAFF TRBJ1-1 TRBV11-1 - -
TGTGCCAGCAGCTTCATGACAGGGGAAGCCTACGAGCAGTACTTC CASSFMTGEAYEQYF TRBJ2-7 TRBV5-6 TRBD1 many
TGTGCCAGCAGCTTAGTGGGGGATACGCAGTATTTT CASSLVGDTQYF TRBJ2-3 TRBV7-6 - -
TGTGCCAGCACCCCGGGGCAAAACACCATATATTTT CASTPGQNTIYF TRBJ1-3 TRBV28 - -
TGTGCCAGCAGCAAAGGGAGGGATACGACATACTACACCTTC CASSKGRDTTYYTF TRBJ1-2 TRBV6-5 - -
TGTGCCAGCAGCGTAGATGCGGGGACTCCTAATTCACCCCTCCACTTT CASSVDAGTPNSPLHF TRBJ1-6 TRBV9 - -
TGTGCCAGCAGCTTGGGACAGGTCTATAATTCACCCCTCCACTTT CASSLGQVYNSPLHF TRBJ1-6 TRBV7-3 TRBD1 once
TGCAGCGTTGCCCCAAGAAGTATCCACCTGATAGATACGCAGTATTTT CSVAPRSIHLIDTQYF TRBJ2-3 TRBV29-1 - once
TGTGCCATCAGTGACCGAGGTAGGGGTGGTCAGCCCCAGCATTTT CAISDRGRGGQPQHF TRBJ1-5 TRBV10-3 - -
TGTGCCAGCAGCGCCTTGACAGGGACCAGCAATCAGCCCCAGCATTTT CASSALTGTSNQPQHF TRBJ1-5 TRBV7-2 TRBD1 -
TGTGCCAGCAGCCCACGTGGGCAAGAGACCCAGTACTTC CASSPRGQETQYF TRBJ2-5 TRBV6-6 - -
TGTGCCAGTAGTTACGGGGACAGGGCCGACTACGAGCAGTACTTC CASSYGDRADYEQYF TRBJ2-7 TRBV19 TRBD1 -
TGTGCCAGCAGCTCCCAGGGGGTGGGAACCGGGGAGCTGTTTTTT CASSSQGVGTGELFF TRBJ2-2 TRBV7-3 TRBD1 -
TGCGCCAGCAACATGGACCACCATCTCATCGGTGAGCAGTTCTTC CASNMDHHLIGEQFF TRBJ2-1 TRBV5-1 - -
TGTGCCAGCAGCTTATCCCGGACTAGCGGGGGGTCTGAGCAGTTCTTC CASSLSRTSGGSEQFF TRBJ2-1 TRBV7-3 TRBD2 -
TGTGCCAGCAGCACCCGGGACCCAGGTTACGAGCAGTACTTC CASSTRDPGYEQYF TRBJ2-7 TRBV5-6 - -
TGCGCCAGCAGCTTGGTTACGTCCTACGAGCAGTACTTC CASSLVTSYEQYF TRBJ2-7 TRBV5-1 - -
TGTGCCAGCAGCCAAGATTCGGGGTACGAGACCCAGTACTTC CASSQDSGYETQYF TRBJ2-5 TRBV4-2 - few
TGTGCCAGTAGGACCTCAGACAGACACACCGGGGAGCTGTTTTTT CASRTSDRHTGELFF TRBJ2-2 TRBV19 - -
TGTGCCAGTAAACCGTCGGGGGATTTGGTCAATCAGCCCCAGCATTTT CASKPSGDLVNQPQHF TRBJ1-5 TRBV19 - -
TGTGCCAGCAGCTTGGGAGACAGGGAGGGCACTGAAGCTTTCTTT CASSLGDREGTEAFF TRBJ1-1 TRBV5-8 TRBD1 -
TGTGCCAGCAGCAAGGGGTGGGGGACTGAAGCTTTCTTT CASSKGWGTEAFF TRBJ1-1 TRBV5-4 - once
TGTGCCAGTAGCTCACAGGGCCATCGTGACATGAACACTGAAGCTTTCTTT CASSSQGHRDMNTEAFF TRBJ1-1 TRBV19 - few
TGCGCCAGCAGCGGAGGGACAGGGAACACCGGGGAGCTGTTTTTT CASSGGTGNTGELFF TRBJ2-2 TRBV5-1 TRBD1 -
TGTGCCACCGGACAGGGAGGGCCTTATCTGGCCTACGAGCAGTACTTC CATGQGGPYLAYEQYF TRBJ2-7 TRBV19 - -
TGTGCCAGCAGTTCCACAGCGGGGCGCGGGGATACGCAGTATTTT CASSSTAGRGDTQYF TRBJ2-3 TRBV6-5 TRBD2 -
TGTGCCAGCAGCGGAACGCCCTGGGGGGGGCAAGAGACCCAGTACTTC CASSGTPWGGQETQYF TRBJ2-5 TRBV9 TRBD2 -
TGTGCCAGCAGTCCCAGTCTTCGAGCCCGTATTCAGTACTTC CASSPSLRARIQYF TRBJ2-4 TRBV27 - -
TGTGCCACCAGCAGAGACCAGGGGGCGAGTCGGACTGAAGCTTTCTTT CATSRDQGASRTEAFF TRBJ1-1 TRBV15 TRBD1 -
TGTGCCAGCAGCATTTACAGGGGTGTAGGGGAGACCCAGTACTTC CASSIYRGVGETQYF TRBJ2-5 TRBV7-2 TRBD1 -
TGTGCCAGCAGCTCCGCTGTAGCGGGACTCTCTGGAGAGCAGTACTTC CASSSAVAGLSGEQYF TRBJ2-7 TRBV11-2 TRBD2 -
TGTGCCAGCTCACCACCCAAACTGAGGTACGTGGACAGGGAAACAGATACGCAGTATTTT CASSPPKLRYVDRETDTQYF TRBJ2-3 TRBV18 TRBD1 -
TGTGCCAGCAGCTTAGTCGGCAGGACCTACGAGCAGTACTTC CASSLVGRTYEQYF TRBJ2-7 TRBV7-6 - -
TGTGCCAGCAGTGACTCGGTTCGCTCATCGATTAGCAATCAGCCCCAGCATTTT CASSDSVRSSISNQPQHF TRBJ1-5 TRBV6-4 - -
TGTGCCTGGACCCCCTTCCGCCGGTACGAGCAGTACTTC CAWTPFRRYEQYF TRBJ2-7 TRBV30 - -
TGTGCCAGCAACCACGCCGGGACAGGAGGTGAAAAACTGTTTTTT CASNHAGTGGEKLFF TRBJ1-4 TRBV28 TRBD1 -
TGTGCCGCCTCTTTTGGTGCCAACACCGGGGAGCTGTTTTTT CAASFGANTGELFF TRBJ2-2 TRBV7-9 - few